This T cell receptor beta chain came from a study of cytomegalovirus exposure and HLA in healthy donors. Study information: Earlier findings included about 120 million unique TCR beta sequences obtained from about 180 million T cells.

Primers for the PCR totalled 60 Vbeta and 13 Jbeta. Authors' processing steps: An analysis performed later counted about 80 million unique TCR beta chains (around 10 million of them shared). TCRdb keeps only in-frame clones here, not all; method: immunoSEQ multiplex PCR. D and trimming were read from the DNA, whereas the V and J calls and clone size are those reported in that table. The sample consists of tens of thousands of clones, 65% to 80% of them appearing once. A note on this clone: Its antigen is currently unknown.

The V gene's germline CDR1 is PRHDT and CDR2 FYEKMQ (reference sequence). The CDR3 sequence is 12 residues long. V was cut by 1 base and J by 10 bases, with 7 bases left in between. Whole-study results and caveats: Most TCR sequences were seen very rarely across donors, but some public TCRs occurred in many.

The V call is TRBV13, the J call TRBJ2-2; D ambiguous. This TCR derives from a woman under 40 in good health and CMV-seronegative. The sample comprised PBMCs. The chain's CDR3 is CASSLVRKELFF. In DNA, the CDR3 is TGTGCCAGCAGCTTAGTGAGGAAGGAGCTGTTTTTT.